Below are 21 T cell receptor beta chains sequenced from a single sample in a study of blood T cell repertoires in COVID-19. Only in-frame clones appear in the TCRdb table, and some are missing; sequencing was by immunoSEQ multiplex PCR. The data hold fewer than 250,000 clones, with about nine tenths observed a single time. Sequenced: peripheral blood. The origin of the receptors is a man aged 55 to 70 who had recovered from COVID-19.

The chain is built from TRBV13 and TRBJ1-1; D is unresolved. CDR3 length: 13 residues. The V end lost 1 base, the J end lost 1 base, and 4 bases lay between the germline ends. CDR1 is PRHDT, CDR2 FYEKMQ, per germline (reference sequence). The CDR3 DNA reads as TGTGCCAGCAGCTTAGCATCGAACACTGAAGCTTTCTTT. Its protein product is CASSLASNTEAFF.

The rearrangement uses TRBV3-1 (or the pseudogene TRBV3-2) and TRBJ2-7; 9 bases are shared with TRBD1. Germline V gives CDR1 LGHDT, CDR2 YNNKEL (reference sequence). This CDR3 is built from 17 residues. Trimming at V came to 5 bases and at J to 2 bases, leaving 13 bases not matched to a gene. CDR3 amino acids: CASSKSKGGQGTYEQYF. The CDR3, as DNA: TGTGCCAGCAGCAAGTCTAAAGGGGGACAGGGAACCTACGAGCAGTACTTC.

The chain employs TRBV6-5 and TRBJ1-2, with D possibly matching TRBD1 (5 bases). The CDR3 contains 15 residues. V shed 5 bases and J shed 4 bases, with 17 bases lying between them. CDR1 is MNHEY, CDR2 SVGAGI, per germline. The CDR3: CASSRGDTPFYGYTF. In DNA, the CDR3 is TGTGCCAGCAGTCGGGGGGATACACCTTTCTATGGCTACACCTTC.

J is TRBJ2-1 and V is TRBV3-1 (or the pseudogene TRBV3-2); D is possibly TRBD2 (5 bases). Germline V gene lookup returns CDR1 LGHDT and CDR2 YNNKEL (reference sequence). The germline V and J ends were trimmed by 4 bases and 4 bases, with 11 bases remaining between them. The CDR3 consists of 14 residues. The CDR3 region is CASSRLFGYNEQFF. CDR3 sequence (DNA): TGTGCCAGCAGCCGACTATTTGGGTACAATGAGCAGTTCTTC.

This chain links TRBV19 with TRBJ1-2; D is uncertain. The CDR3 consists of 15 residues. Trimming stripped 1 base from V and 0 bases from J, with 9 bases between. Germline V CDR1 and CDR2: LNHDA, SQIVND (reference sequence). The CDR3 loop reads CASSIAGAPNYGYTF. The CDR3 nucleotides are TGTGCCAGTAGTATAGCAGGCGCTCCTAACTATGGCTACACCTTC.

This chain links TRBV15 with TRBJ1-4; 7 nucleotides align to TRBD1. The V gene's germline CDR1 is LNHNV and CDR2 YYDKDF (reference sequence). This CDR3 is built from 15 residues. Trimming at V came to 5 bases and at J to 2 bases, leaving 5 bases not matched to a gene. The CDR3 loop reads CATSGGQATNEKLFF. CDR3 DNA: TGTGCCACCAGCGGAGGACAGGCTACTAATGAAAAACTGTTTTTT.

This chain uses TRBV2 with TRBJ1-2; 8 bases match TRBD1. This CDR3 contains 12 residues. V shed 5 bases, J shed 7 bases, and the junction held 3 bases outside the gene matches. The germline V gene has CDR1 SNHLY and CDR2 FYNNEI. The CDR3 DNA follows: TGTGCCAGCAGTAGGACAGGGTTTGGCTACACCTTC. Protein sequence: CASSRTGFGYTF.

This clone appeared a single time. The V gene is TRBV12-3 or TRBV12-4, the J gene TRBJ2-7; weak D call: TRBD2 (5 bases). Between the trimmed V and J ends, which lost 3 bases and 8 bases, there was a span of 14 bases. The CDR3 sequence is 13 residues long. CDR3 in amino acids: CASSFPGVGKQYF. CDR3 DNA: TGTGCCAGCAGTTTCCCCGGGGTAGGGAAGCAGTACTTC.

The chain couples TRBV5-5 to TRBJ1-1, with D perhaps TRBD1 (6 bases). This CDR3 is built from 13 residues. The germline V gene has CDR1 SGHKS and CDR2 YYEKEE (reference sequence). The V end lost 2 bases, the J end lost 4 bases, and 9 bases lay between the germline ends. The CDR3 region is CASSFTGTTEAFF. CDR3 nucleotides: TGTGCCAGCAGCTTCACAGGGACCACTGAAGCTTTCTTT.

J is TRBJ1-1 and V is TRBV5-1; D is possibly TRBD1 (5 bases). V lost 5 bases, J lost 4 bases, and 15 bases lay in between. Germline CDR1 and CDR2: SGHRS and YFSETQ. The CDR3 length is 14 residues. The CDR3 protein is CASREAGGGTEAFF. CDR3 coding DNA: TGCGCCAGCAGAGAGGCGGGGGGAGGCACTGAAGCTTTCTTT.

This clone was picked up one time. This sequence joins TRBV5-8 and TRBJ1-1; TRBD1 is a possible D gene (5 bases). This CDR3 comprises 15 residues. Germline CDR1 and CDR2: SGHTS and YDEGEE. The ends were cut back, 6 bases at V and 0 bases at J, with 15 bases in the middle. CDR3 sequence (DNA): TGTGCCAGCATCGTATCGGGGGGGATGAACACTGAAGCTTTCTTT. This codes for CASIVSGGMNTEAFF.

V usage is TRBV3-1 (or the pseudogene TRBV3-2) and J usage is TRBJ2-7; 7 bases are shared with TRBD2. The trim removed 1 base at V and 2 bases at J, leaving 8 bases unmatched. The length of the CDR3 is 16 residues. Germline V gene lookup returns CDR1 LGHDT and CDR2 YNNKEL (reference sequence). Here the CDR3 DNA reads TGTGCCAGCAGCCAAGGTTGGGGGGGTCTTACCTACGAGCAGTACTTC. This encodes CASSQGWGGLTYEQYF.

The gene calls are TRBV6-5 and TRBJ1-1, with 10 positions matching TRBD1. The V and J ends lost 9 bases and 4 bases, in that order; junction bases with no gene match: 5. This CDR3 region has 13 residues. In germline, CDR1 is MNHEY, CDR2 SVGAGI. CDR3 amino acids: CASTDRGPTEAFF. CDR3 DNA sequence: TGTGCCAGTACCGACAGGGGGCCCACTGAAGCTTTCTTT.

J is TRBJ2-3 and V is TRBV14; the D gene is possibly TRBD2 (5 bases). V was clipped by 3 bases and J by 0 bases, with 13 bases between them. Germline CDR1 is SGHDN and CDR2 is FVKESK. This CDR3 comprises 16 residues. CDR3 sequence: CASSQWTGSSTDTQYF. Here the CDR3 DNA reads TGTGCCAGCAGCCAGTGGACTGGATCTAGCACAGATACGCAGTATTTT.

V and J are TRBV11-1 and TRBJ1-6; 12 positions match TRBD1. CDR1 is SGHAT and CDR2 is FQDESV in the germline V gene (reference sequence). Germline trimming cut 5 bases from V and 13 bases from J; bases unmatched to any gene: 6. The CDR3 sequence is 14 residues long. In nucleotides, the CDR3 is TGTGCCAGCAGCCGGGACAGGGGGCCATCCCCCCTCCACTTT. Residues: CASSRDRGPSPLHF.

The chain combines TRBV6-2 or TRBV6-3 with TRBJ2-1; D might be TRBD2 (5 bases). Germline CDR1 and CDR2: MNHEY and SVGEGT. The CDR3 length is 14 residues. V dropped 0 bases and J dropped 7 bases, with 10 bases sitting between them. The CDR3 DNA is TGTGCCAGCAGTTACTCGGGTAGAGGGAATGAGCAGTTCTTC. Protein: CASSYSGRGNEQFF.

CDR3 bases: TGCGCCAGCAGCCATACTAGCGGGGGCCGGAGCGGGGAGCTGTTTTTT. Amino acid sequence: CASSHTSGGRSGELFF. The chain carries TRBV5-1 and TRBJ2-2; 11 bases agree with TRBD2. V gave up 4 bases and J gave up 7 bases; unmatched junction bases: 9. CDR1 is SGHRS, CDR2 YFSETQ, per germline. This CDR3 has 16 amino acids.

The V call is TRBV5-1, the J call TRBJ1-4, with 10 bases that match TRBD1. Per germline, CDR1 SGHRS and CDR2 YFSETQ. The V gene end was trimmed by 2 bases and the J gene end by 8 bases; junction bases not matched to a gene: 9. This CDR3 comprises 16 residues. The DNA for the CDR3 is TGCGCCAGCAGCTTAGGCTACGACAGGGGGCGGGAAAAACTGTTTTTT. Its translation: CASSLGYDRGREKLFF.

CDR3 protein: CASSQASGTGLGNTIYF. In nucleotides, the CDR3 is TGTGCCAGCAGCCAAGCCTCGGGGACAGGGCTTGGAAACACCATATATTTT. This chain uses TRBV3-1 (or the pseudogene TRBV3-2) with TRBJ1-3, with 9 bases fitting TRBD1. The CDR3 is 17 amino acids. Germline CDR1 reads LGHDT; CDR2 reads YNNKEL (reference sequence). The trim removed 1 base at V and 3 bases at J, leaving 7 bases unmatched.

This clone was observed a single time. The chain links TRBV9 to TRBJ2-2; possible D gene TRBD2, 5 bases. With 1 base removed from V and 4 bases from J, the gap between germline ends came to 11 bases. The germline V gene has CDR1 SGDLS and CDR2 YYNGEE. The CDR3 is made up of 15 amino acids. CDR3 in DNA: TGTGCCAGCAGCGTAACTGGGGAGATCACCGGGGAGCTGTTTTTT. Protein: CASSVTGEITGELFF.

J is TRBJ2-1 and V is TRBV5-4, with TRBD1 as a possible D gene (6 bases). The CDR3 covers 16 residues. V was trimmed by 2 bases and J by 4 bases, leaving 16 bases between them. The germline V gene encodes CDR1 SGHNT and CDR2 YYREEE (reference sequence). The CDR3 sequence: CASSLSTGFKYNEQFF. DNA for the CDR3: TGTGCCAGCAGCTTATCGACAGGTTTCAAATACAATGAGCAGTTCTTC.